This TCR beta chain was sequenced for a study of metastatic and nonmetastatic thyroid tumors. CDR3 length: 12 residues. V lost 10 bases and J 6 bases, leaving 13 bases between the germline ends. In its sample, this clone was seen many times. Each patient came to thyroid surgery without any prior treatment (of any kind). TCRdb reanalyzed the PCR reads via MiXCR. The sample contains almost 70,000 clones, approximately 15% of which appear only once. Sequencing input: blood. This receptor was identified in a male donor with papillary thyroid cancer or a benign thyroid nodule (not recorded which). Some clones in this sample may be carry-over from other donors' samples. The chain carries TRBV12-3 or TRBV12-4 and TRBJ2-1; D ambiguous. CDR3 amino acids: CATRFNTNEQFF. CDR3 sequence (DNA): TGTGCCACCCGTTTTAATACCAATGAGCAGTTCTTC.